This T cell receptor beta chain was sequenced for a study of blood T cells in healthy people across ages. Individuals who donated were healthy Caucasians from Russia aged about 6 to 100. This clonotype showed up many times. What it binds is not known. Regarding the study as a whole: It was not possible, with unsorted PBMCs, to conclusively compare naive and antigen-experienced cells. Strong correlation linked observed beta diversity and percent naive T cells. Any changes in expanded clonotypes were possibly confounded, as donor CMV status remained unknown.

Together with a sample-barcoded 5' primer, a J-beta primer mix was included in a second PCR lasting about 7 to 12 cycles. TCRdb processed the 5' RACE reads anew with MiXCR; each CDR3 protein has one entry. The sample holds hundreds of thousands of distinct CDR3 sequences, about 30% seen once. Germline values: CDR1 SGHAT, CDR2 FQNNGV. CDR3 length equals 13 residues. J was trimmed by 2 bases and V by 6 bases; bases with no gene match: 3. Sample: blood. This chain joins TRBV11-2 and TRBJ2-7, with TRBD1 matching over 8 bases. This receptor was taken from a woman older than 75 in good health. Here the CDR3 DNA reads TGTGCCAGCAGGCGGACAGGGACCTACGAGCAGTACTTC. Translation: CASRRTGTYEQYF. Based on the CDR3 plus reference TRBV11-2 and TRBJ2-7, the full variable domain is EAGVAQSPRYKIIEKRQSVAFWCNPISGHATLYWYQQILGQGPKLLIQFQNNGVVDDSQLPKDRFSAERLKGVDSTLKIQPAKLEDSAVYLCASRRTGTYEQYFGPGTRLTVT.